Below are 11 T cell receptor beta chains sequenced from a single sample in a study of beta chain features in type 1 diabetes. cDNA synthesis used the whole RNA isolate, giving expressed TCRB sequences. Method: immunoSEQ multiplex PCR; TCRdb's copy keeps in-frame clones and lacks some. The sample has hundreds of thousands of clones, around 13% seen once. The sequenced sample consisted of naive CD4+ T cells from blood. The receptors were gathered from a man aged 25 to 40 in good health.

This rearrangement joins TRBV7-2 to TRBJ2-2; no clear D. Germline CDR1 SGHTA, CDR2 FQGNSA. V gave up 5 bases and J gave up 5 bases, with 9 bases separating them. The CDR3 loop spans 13 amino acids. CDR3 region: CASSQSRTGELFF. As DNA, the CDR3 is TGTGCCAGCAGCCAAAGCCGGACCGGGGAGCTGTTTTTT.

This clone has a handful of counts. The CDR3 nucleotides read TGCAGCGTTCGGAGGCAGGGATGGGGGTACAATGAGCAGTTCTTC. Translated, it gives CSVRRQGWGYNEQFF. J is TRBJ2-1 and V is TRBV29-1; TRBD1 or TRBD2 may be the D gene (5 bases each). CDR3 length: 15 residues. Trimming took off 5 bases at V and 4 bases at J, with 18 bases between the two ends. Germline V CDR1 and CDR2: SQVTM, ANQGSEA.

This clone has a handful of counts. The V call is TRBV30, the J call TRBJ1-3; the match to TRBD1 covers 7 bases. The CDR3 is made up of 14 amino acids. Germline V gene sequence: CDR1 GTSNPN, CDR2 SVGIG (reference sequence). The V and J ends lost 4 bases and 4 bases, in that order; junction bases with no gene match: 7. The chain's CDR3 is CAWNSGTAGNTIYF. CDR3 DNA sequence: TGTGCCTGGAACTCGGGGACAGCCGGAAACACCATATATTTT.

This chain's CDR3 is CSVAQGREQYF. DNA of the CDR3: TGCAGCGTAGCACAGGGTAGAGAGCAGTACTTC. The chain combines TRBV29-1 with TRBJ2-7; possibly TRBD1 for D (6 bases). Germline-derived CDR1 and CDR2 are SQVTM and ANQGSEA. The V and J ends lost 6 bases and 7 bases respectively, with 13 bases between them. The CDR3 is made up of 11 amino acids.

The CDR3, as DNA: TGTGCCAGCAGCCAACAACTCGGGGCAGGGCTCACAGATACGCAGTATTTT. This encodes CASSQQLGAGLTDTQYF. V is TRBV13 and J is TRBJ2-3; TRBD1 or TRBD2 may be the D gene (5 bases each). The CDR3 sequence is 17 residues long. Trimming cost V 5 bases and J 2 bases, with 20 bases left between them. Per germline, CDR1 PRHDT and CDR2 FYEKMQ (reference sequence). The whole variable domain, filled in from reference TRBV13 and TRBJ2-3, reads AAGVIQSPRHLIKEKRETATLKCYPIPRHDTVYWYQQGPGQDPQFLISFYEKMQSDKGSIPDRFSAQQFSDYHSELNMSSLELGDSALYFCASSQQLGAGLTDTQYFGPGTRLTVL.

The CDR3 region has the DNA TGTGGCTTAACTAGCCGAAGAAGTACGGGGGAGCTGTTTTTT. This sequence encodes CGLTSRRSTGELFF. V and J are TRBV30 and TRBJ2-2, with a weak D call TRBD2 (6 bases). The CDR3 runs to 14 residues. CDR1 GTSNPN and CDR2 SVGIG come from the germline V gene (reference sequence). The whole variable domain, filled in from reference TRBV30 and TRBJ2-2, reads SQTIHQWPATLVQPVGSPLSLECTVEGTSNPNLYWYRQAAGRGLQLLFYSVGIGQISSEVPQNLSASRPQDRQFILSSKKLLLSDSGFYLCGLTSRRSTGELFFGEGSRLTVL.

This clone was seen a few times. The chain has TRBV21-1 and TRBJ2-5; the table's D call TRBD1 went unverified against the DNA. TRBV21-1 is assigned pseudogene status. CDR3 length equals 17 residues. The CDR3 nucleotides are TGTGCCAGCAGCAAAGCGCAGGGGATCATTTCACAAGAGACCCAGTACTTC. Encoded protein: CASSKAQGIISQETQYF.

Remarks on this clone: This sample includes further DNA sequences coding for the same CDR3. DNA of the CDR3: TGCAGCGTTGACAGGGCGGGCACAGATACGCAGTATTTT. Residues: CSVDRAGTDTQYF. The chain is built from TRBV29-1 and TRBJ2-3; TRBD1 might be the D (5 bases). Trimming removed 3 bases from V and 1 base from J, with 8 bases in between. CDR1 is SQVTM, CDR2 ANQGSEA, per germline. The CDR3 length is 13 residues.

This clone was picked up a small number of times. The rearrangement links TRBV7-9 to TRBJ2-3; D not resolved. V lost 7 bases, J lost 0 bases, and 8 bases lay in between. This CDR3 is built from 13 residues. Germline CDR1 is SEHNR and CDR2 is FQNEAQ (reference sequence). CDR3 coding DNA: TGTGCCAGCATTGTAAGGAGCACAGATACGCAGTATTTT. Protein product: CASIVRSTDTQYF.

A few counts support this clone. Other nucleotide sequences in the sample specify the same CDR3. The chain joins TRBV18 to TRBJ2-1; D may be TRBD2 (6 bases). The CDR3 is 14 residues long. CDR1 and CDR2 (germline): KGHSH, LQKENI. Trimming took off 1 base at V and 9 bases at J, with 13 bases between the two ends. Written as DNA, the CDR3 is TGTGCCAGCTCACCACTCGCGGGCGGGGTTGAGCAGTTCTTC. This sequence encodes CASSPLAGGVEQFF.

This clone was counted only a few times. The V call is TRBV30, the J call TRBJ1-2; D gene ambiguous. The CDR3 loop spans 14 amino acids. With 0 bases removed from V and 2 bases from J, the gap between germline ends came to 10 bases. The V gene's germline CDR1 is GTSNPN and CDR2 SVGIG (reference sequence). The CDR3 loop reads CAWSVTNLNYGYTF. The CDR3 nucleotides are TGTGCCTGGAGTGTAACGAACCTGAACTATGGCTACACCTTC.